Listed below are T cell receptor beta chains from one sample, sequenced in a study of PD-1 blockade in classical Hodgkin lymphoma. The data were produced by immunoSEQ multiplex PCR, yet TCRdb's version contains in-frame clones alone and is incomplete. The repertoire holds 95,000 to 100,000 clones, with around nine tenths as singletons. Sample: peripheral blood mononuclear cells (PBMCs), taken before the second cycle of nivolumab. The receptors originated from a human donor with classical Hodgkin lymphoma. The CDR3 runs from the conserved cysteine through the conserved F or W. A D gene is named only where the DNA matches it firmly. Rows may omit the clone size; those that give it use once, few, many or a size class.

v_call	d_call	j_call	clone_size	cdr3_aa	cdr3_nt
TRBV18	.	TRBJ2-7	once	CASSPPGSYEQYF	TGTGCCAGCTCACCACCCGGCAGCTACGAGCAGTACTTC
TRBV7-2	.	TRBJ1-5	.	CASRGVGSAPQHF	TGTGCCAGCAGGGGGGTGGGGAGTGCGCCCCAGCATTTT
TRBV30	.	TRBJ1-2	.	CAWFTPPGGYGYTF	TGTGCCTGGTTCACCCCCCCGGGAGGCTATGGCTACACCTTC
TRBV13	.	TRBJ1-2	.	CASSFAHIPGGAYGYTF	TGTGCCAGCAGCTTCGCCCATATCCCAGGAGGAGCCTATGGCTACACCTTC
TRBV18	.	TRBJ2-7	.	CASSPYPGAYEQYF	TGTGCCAGCTCACCATACCCAGGCGCCTACGAGCAGTACTTC
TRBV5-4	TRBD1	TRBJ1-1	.	CASSLEGAGAEAFF	TGTGCCAGCAGCTTGGAGGGGGCGGGGGCTGAAGCTTTCTTT
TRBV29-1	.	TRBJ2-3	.	CSVPPLASGDTQYF	TGCAGCGTTCCCCCCCTAGCCAGCGGGGATACGCAGTATTTT
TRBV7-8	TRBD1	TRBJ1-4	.	CASSPRTGQGKLFF	TGTGCCAGCAGCCCCAGGACAGGGCAGGGGAAACTGTTTTTT
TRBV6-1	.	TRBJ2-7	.	CASSEWVSSYEQYF	TGTGCCAGCAGTGAATGGGTAAGCTCCTACGAGCAGTACTTC
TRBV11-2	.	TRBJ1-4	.	CASSKDLKWASNEKLFF	TGTGCCAGCAGCAAAGACCTTAAGTGGGCTTCTAATGAAAAACTGTTTTTT
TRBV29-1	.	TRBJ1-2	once	CSAEGGDKEHGYTF	TGCAGCGCTGAGGGGGGGGACAAGGAACATGGCTACACCTTC
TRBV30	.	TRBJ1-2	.	CAWRKGGDGYTF	TGTGCCTGGAGGAAAGGAGGGGATGGCTACACCTTC
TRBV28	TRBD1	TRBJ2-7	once	CASSTYRGPSYEQYF	TGTGCCAGCAGTACATACAGGGGACCCTCCTACGAGCAGTACTTC
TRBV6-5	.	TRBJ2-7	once	CASSYGQGGSYEQYF	TGTGCCAGCAGTTACGGGCAGGGGGGTTCCTACGAGCAGTACTTC
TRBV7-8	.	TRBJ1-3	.	CASALRGAGNTIYF	TGTGCCAGCGCCCTACGAGGGGCTGGAAACACCATATATTTT
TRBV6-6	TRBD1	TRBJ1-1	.	CASSYRGGNTEAFF	TGTGCCAGCAGTTACAGAGGGGGCAACACTGAAGCTTTCTTT
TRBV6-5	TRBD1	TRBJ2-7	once	CASSLGPGGYEQYF	TGTGCCAGCAGTTTAGGTCCAGGGGGCTACGAGCAGTACTTC
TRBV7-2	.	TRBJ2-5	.	CASSWGPQETQYF	TGTGCCAGCAGCTGGGGCCCTCAAGAGACCCAGTACTTC
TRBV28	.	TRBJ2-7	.	CASSQGLAQVEGEQYF	TGTGCCAGCAGCCAAGGCCTCGCCCAGGTTGAGGGAGAGCAGTACTTC
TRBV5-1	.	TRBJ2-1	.	CASSLTTYENEQFF	TGCGCCAGCAGCTTGACGACATACGAAAATGAGCAGTTCTTC
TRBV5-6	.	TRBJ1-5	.	CASSSMSGGNQPQHF	TGTGCCAGCAGCTCGATGAGTGGGGGCAATCAGCCCCAGCATTTT
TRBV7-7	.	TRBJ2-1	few	CASSLAHLNEQFF	TGTGCCAGCAGCTTAGCCCATCTCAATGAGCAGTTCTTC
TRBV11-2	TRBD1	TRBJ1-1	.	CASSSGGFTEAFF	TGTGCCAGCAGCTCAGGGGGCTTCACTGAAGCTTTCTTT
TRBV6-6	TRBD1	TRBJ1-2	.	CASSRTGGYGYTF	TGTGCCAGCAGTCGTACAGGGGGGTATGGCTACACCTTC
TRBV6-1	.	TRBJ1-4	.	CASSEDGENEKLFF	TGTGCCAGCAGTGAAGATGGAGAGAATGAAAAACTGTTTTTT
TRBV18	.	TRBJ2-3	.	CASSPQSAASTDTQYF	TGTGCCAGCTCACCACAAAGCGCAGCTAGCACAGATACGCAGTATTTT
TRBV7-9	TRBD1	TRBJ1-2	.	CASSSGEQGANGYTF	TGTGCCAGCAGCTCCGGGGAACAGGGGGCGAATGGCTACACCTTC
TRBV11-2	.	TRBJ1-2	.	CASSFEEYYGYTF	TGTGCCAGCAGCTTTGAGGAATACTATGGCTACACCTTC
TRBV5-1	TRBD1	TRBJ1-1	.	CASSLSRQGNTEAFF	TGCGCCAGCAGCTTGTCACGACAGGGAAACACTGAAGCTTTCTTT
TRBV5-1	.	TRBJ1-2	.	CASSPTAVRAFYGYTF	TGCGCCAGCAGCCCAACAGCCGTTCGGGCATTCTATGGCTACACCTTC
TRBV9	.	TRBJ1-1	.	CASSGVPNTEAFF	TGTGCCAGCAGCGGGGTGCCCAACACTGAAGCTTTCTTT
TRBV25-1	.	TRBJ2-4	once	CASSESEGGDRSKNIQYF	TGTGCCAGCAGTGAATCCGAAGGGGGGGACCGGTCCAAAAACATTCAGTACTTC
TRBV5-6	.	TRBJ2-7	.	CASSLNILRGGLYAYEQYF	TGTGCCAGCAGCTTGAATATTCTACGAGGGGGACTCTATGCCTACGAGCAGTACTTC
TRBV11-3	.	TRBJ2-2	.	CASSFRESSTGELFF	TGTGCCAGCAGCTTTCGGGAGTCGAGCACCGGGGAGCTGTTTTTT
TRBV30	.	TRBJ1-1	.	CACEPRGQTEAFF	TGTGCCTGCGAACCCAGGGGACAAACTGAAGCTTTCTTT
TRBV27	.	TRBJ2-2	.	CASSFWGTVSNTGELFF	TGTGCCAGCAGTTTCTGGGGGACGGTGAGCAACACCGGGGAGCTGTTTTTT
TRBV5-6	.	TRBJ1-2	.	CASSQLTGLMDYGYTF	TGTGCCAGCAGCCAACTCACAGGGTTAATGGACTATGGCTACACCTTC
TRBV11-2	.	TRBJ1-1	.	CASSFSSPMNTEAFF	TGTGCCAGCAGCTTTTCCTCTCCCATGAACACTGAAGCTTTCTTT
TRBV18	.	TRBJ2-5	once	CASSPQGPWVETQYF	TGTGCCAGCTCACCTCAGGGTCCTTGGGTCGAGACCCAGTACTTC
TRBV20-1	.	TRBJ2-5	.	CSAGTDQTQYF	TGCAGTGCCGGAACCGACCAGACCCAGTACTTC
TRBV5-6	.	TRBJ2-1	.	CASEQSSYNEQFF	TGTGCCAGTGAACAGAGCTCCTACAATGAGCAGTTCTTC
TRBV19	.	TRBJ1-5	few	CASSSPRRGSGQPQHF	TGTGCCAGTAGCTCTCCTCGGAGGGGATCGGGTCAGCCCCAGCATTTT
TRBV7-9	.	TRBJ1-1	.	CASSLAGVTEAFF	TGTGCCAGCAGCTTAGCTGGGGTCACTGAAGCTTTCTTT
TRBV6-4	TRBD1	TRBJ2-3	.	CASSATGVDTQYF	TGTGCCAGCAGCGCTACAGGGGTGGATACGCAGTATTTT
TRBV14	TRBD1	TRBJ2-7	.	CASSPRGLASGYEQYF	TGTGCCAGCAGCCCCAGGGGGCTAGCGTCGGGATACGAGCAGTACTTC
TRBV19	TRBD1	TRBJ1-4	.	CASSRTSRQGKKLFF	TGTGCCAGTAGTAGAACCTCCAGACAGGGGAAAAAACTGTTTTTT
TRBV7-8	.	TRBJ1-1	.	CASSLGWQGKGDTEAFF	TGTGCCAGCAGCTTAGGGTGGCAGGGGAAGGGAGACACTGAAGCTTTCTTT
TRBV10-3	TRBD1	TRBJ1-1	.	CAISPKGQGTEAFF	TGTGCCATCAGCCCGAAAGGACAGGGCACTGAAGCTTTCTTT
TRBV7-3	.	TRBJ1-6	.	CASSPGTFGGDSPLHF	TGTGCCAGCAGCCCGGGGACCTTCGGAGGTGATTCACCCCTCCACTTT
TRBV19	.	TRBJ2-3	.	CASSIVAGGTDTQYF	TGTGCCAGTAGTATAGTGGCAGGGGGGACAGATACGCAGTATTTT